This T cell receptor (beta chain) was identified in a study of blood T cell repertoires in COVID-19. In the source study's methods: Amplification with reference gene primers provided the estimates of nucleated cell counts. TCRdb's copy holds only in-frame clones and misses some; the assay was immunoSEQ multiplex PCR. Clone size and the V and J calls come from that table; the DNA yielded D and trimming. The table shows approximately 99,000 clones, with about three quarters occurring only once. Per germline, CDR1 MNHEY and CDR2 SVGEGT. The CDR3 covers 13 residues. The germline V and J ends were trimmed by 4 bases and 1 base, with 7 bases remaining between them.

Sequencing input: peripheral blood. The chain combines TRBV6-2 or TRBV6-3 with TRBJ1-1, with D uncertain. This TCR derives from a woman aged 40 to 49 with acute or convalescent COVID-19. CDR3 sequence (DNA): TGTGCCAGCAGTTGGGCGGGGAACACTGAAGCTTTCTTT. Its protein is CASSWAGNTEAFF.